A selection of T cell receptor beta chains follows, all from one sample in a study of blood T cell repertoires in COVID-19. Data came from immunoSEQ multiplex PCR; TCRdb stores just in-frame clones and leaves some out. The data hold about 210,000 clones, with 80% to 90% observed a single time. Sequenced sample: PBMCs or T cells enriched from blood (not recorded which). The receptors were gathered from a woman between 18 and 29 years old who had recovered from COVID-19. Both conserved end residues are part of each CDR3. A D gene is named only where the DNA matches it firmly. Expanded clones get a size class; other rows say once, few or many, or leave the size out.

TRBJ2-2 | TRBD1 | TRBV5-4 | few | CASSTIQGAGTGELFF | TGTGCCAGCAGTACGATACAGGGGGCGGGCACCGGGGAGCTGTTTTTT
TRBJ1-1 | TRBD1 | TRBV28 | NA | CASSTTGQGWTEAFF | TGTGCCAGCAGTACCACCGGACAGGGCTGGACTGAAGCTTTCTTT
TRBJ2-1 | NA | TRBV28 | NA | CASSSLREQFF | TGTGCCAGCAGTTCCCTTCGGGAGCAGTTCTTC
TRBJ1-2 | NA | TRBV25-1 | NA | CASSEQQDYGYTF | TGTGCCAGCAGTGAGCAGCAGGACTATGGCTACACCTTC
TRBJ2-1 | TRBD1 | TRBV27 | NA | CASSSLPGQGAGGKQFF | TGTGCCAGCAGTTCCCTCCCGGGACAGGGGGCCGGGGGAAAGCAGTTCTTC
TRBJ1-2 | NA | TRBV6-6 | NA | CASSDTGNYGYTF | TGTGCCAGCAGCGATACAGGGAATTATGGCTACACCTTC
TRBJ1-5 | TRBD1 | TRBV19 | NA | CASRDRGSNQPQHF | TGTGCCAGCCGGGACAGGGGTAGCAATCAGCCCCAGCATTTT
TRBJ2-3 | TRBD2 | TRBV7-6 | NA | CASSLGASGATVGNTQYF | TGTGCCAGCAGCTTAGGGGCTAGCGGGGCTACCGTAGGGAATACGCAGTATTTT
TRBJ1-2 | TRBD1 | TRBV13 | NA | CASSYSGTGVPGAYGYTF | TGTGCCAGCAGCTACTCCGGGACAGGGGTCCCAGGTGCCTATGGCTACACCTTC
TRBJ1-2 | NA | TRBV21-1 | NA | CASSRRCWDRAEILGDYGYTF | TGTGCCAGCAGCAGGCGCTGCTGGGACAGGGCCGAAATACTAGGGGACTATGGCTACACCTTC
TRBJ1-1 | TRBD1 | TRBV7-9 | NA | CASSYGTGETEAFF | TGTGCCAGCAGCTACGGGACAGGGGAGACTGAAGCTTTCTTT
TRBJ2-4 | TRBD1 | TRBV28 | NA | CASSLQWDRLLLAKNIQYF | TGTGCCAGCAGTTTACAATGGGACAGACTTCTCCTGGCCAAAAACATTCAGTACTTC
TRBJ2-3 | NA | TRBV2 | NA | CASGARPDTQYF | TGTGCCAGCGGAGCCCGTCCAGATACGCAGTATTTT
TRBJ1-6 | NA | TRBV2 | NA | CASSAGPPGSPLHF | TGTGCCAGCAGCGCGGGACCCCCAGGCTCACCCCTCCACTTT
TRBJ2-3 | TRBD2 | TRBV5-1 | NA | CASSFATSGGSADTQYF | TGCGCCAGCAGCTTTGCGACTAGCGGGGGGTCGGCAGATACGCAGTATTTT
TRBJ2-7 | TRBD1 | TRBV5-4 | NA | CASTETGIDEQYF | TGTGCCAGCACAGAGACAGGGATAGACGAGCAGTACTTC
TRBJ2-7 | NA | TRBV4-1 | NA | CASSQVANPPYYEQYF | TGCGCCAGCAGCCAAGTGGCCAATCCCCCGTATTACGAGCAGTACTTC
TRBJ1-2 | NA | TRBV6-5 | NA | CASSYSGKLYGYTF | TGTGCCAGCAGTTACTCGGGCAAGCTTTATGGCTACACCTTC
TRBJ2-7 | NA | TRBV15 | NA | CATSREVVREQYF | TGTGCCACCAGCAGAGAGGTAGTGCGGGAGCAGTACTTC
TRBJ1-4 | TRBD1 | TRBV9 | NA | CASSPTGLIATNEKLFF | TGTGCCAGCAGCCCGACAGGGCTGATTGCAACTAATGAAAAACTGTTTTTT
TRBJ2-1 | TRBD1 | TRBV6-5 | NA | CASSYSTDRGHDEQFF | TGTGCCAGCAGTTACTCGACCGACAGGGGGCACGATGAGCAGTTCTTC
TRBJ2-3 | NA | TRBV29-1 | once | CSVVAAGSTDTQYF | TGCAGCGTTGTAGCTGCGGGGTCCACAGATACGCAGTATTTT
TRBJ2-7 | TRBD1 | TRBV6-6 | NA | CASSTTGKTYEQYF | TGTGCCAGCAGTACGACAGGGAAAACCTACGAGCAGTACTTC
TRBJ1-3 | NA | TRBV9 | NA | CASSNQVAGNTIYF | TGTGCCAGCAGCAACCAGGTTGCGGGAAACACCATATATTTT
TRBJ1-2 | NA | TRBV21-1 | NA | CASSTLTGGNGYTF | TGTGCCAGCAGCACGCTGACAGGGGGTAATGGCTACACCTTC
TRBJ1-5 | TRBD1 | TRBV2 | NA | CASRRPGRGQDQPQHF | TGTGCCAGCAGGAGGCCCGGAAGGGGACAGGATCAGCCCCAGCATTTT